This record concerns one T cell receptor (beta chain) sequence. These data originate in a study of technical replicates of blood from a handful of donors. Using immunoSEQ multiplex PCR, the repertoire was profiled, and TCRdb retains in-frame clones only, with some absent. This table holds under 100,000 clones, approximately 94% found once. The specimen was T cells isolated from PBMCs. The TCR sequence derives from a human donor in good health.

The CDR3 DNA reads TGTGCCAGGAGAACAGGGTTCGCGAACACCATATATTTT. This encodes CARRTGFANTIYF. The chain carries TRBV7-6 and TRBJ1-3; D is perhaps TRBD1 (6 bases). CDR3 length equals 13 residues. Germline CDR1 reads SGHVS; CDR2 reads FNYEAQ. Deletions cut 9 bases from V and 7 bases from J, with 16 bases between.